The next 30 T cell receptor beta chains were all read from a single sample in a study of blood T cell repertoires in COVID-19. The table came from immunoSEQ multiplex PCR; TCRdb's copy has only in-frame clones and leaves some out. The sample has some 400,000 clones; about 87% are singletons. Sequencing was carried out using peripheral blood. The receptors were gathered from a woman aged 25-40 years with COVID-19, enrolled during active disease.

CDR3 residues: CASSPFIETGLNTEAFF. As DNA, the CDR3 is TGTGCCAGCAGCCCATTCATAGAGACAGGCTTGAACACTGAAGCTTTCTTT. The chain links TRBV28 to TRBJ1-1, with a weak D call TRBD1 (6 bases). The CDR3 is made up of 17 amino acids. Trimming pared 6 bases from V and 0 bases from J, leaving 20 bases between. CDR1 is MDHEN and CDR2 is SYDVKM in the germline V gene.

The rearrangement uses TRBV11-2 and TRBJ2-5; TRBD1 matches 9 bases. V trimming: 3 bases; J trimming: 5 bases; junction bases outside the gene matches: 10. There are 16 residues in the CDR3. Germline V CDR1 and CDR2: SGHAT, FQNNGV. For the CDR3, the DNA is TGTGCCAGCAGCTTTAGAGGGGACAGGGATTCGGAGACCCAGTACTTC. It codes for CASSFRGDRDSETQYF.

This chain uses TRBV4-1 with TRBJ2-2, with D possibly matching TRBD2 (5 bases). The germline V gene has CDR1 MGHRA and CDR2 YSYEKL. With 3 bases removed from V and 4 bases from J, the gap between germline ends came to 9 bases. The CDR3 consists of 14 residues. In nucleotides, the CDR3 is TGCGCCAGCAGCCACAGGACTGCCACCGGGGAGCTGTTTTTT. Translated: CASSHRTATGELFF.

This chain links TRBV11-2 with TRBJ1-6; D uncertain. The CDR3 is 16 residues long. Trimming pared 1 base from V and 7 bases from J, leaving 14 bases between. CDR1 is SGHAT and CDR2 is FQNNGV in the germline V gene. CDR3 in amino acids: CASSLGSGRINSPLHF. As DNA, the CDR3 is TGTGCCAGCAGCTTAGGGTCCGGGAGGATCAATTCACCCCTCCACTTT.

This clone was detected only once. The genes are TRBV28 and TRBJ2-1; tentatively, D is TRBD2 (6 bases). Trimming shortened V by 5 bases and J by 0 bases, and 11 bases separated the two germline ends. The CDR3 contains 15 residues. Per the germline V gene, CDR1 is MDHEN and CDR2 is SYDVKM. The DNA of the CDR3 is TGTGCCAGCAGTCTTAGCGGAAGCTCCTACAATGAGCAGTTCTTC. Amino acids: CASSLSGSSYNEQFF.

The chain employs TRBV12-5 and TRBJ2-1, with D perhaps TRBD2 (6 bases). CDR3 length: 17 amino acids. Deletions cut 0 bases from V and 8 bases from J, with 20 bases between. CDR1 and CDR2 from the germline V gene are LGHNT and FRNRAP. The CDR3 here is CASGLVQDGSFIDEQFF. CDR3 DNA sequence: TGTGCTAGTGGTTTGGTACAAGACGGGAGCTTCATCGATGAGCAGTTCTTC.

This chain links TRBV6-5 with TRBJ2-2; a possible D gene is TRBD2 (7 bases). Germline CDR1 MNHEY, CDR2 SVGAGI. Trimming removed 1 base from V and 7 bases from J, with 13 bases in between. CDR3 length equals 15 residues. CDR3 in DNA: TGTGCCAGCAGTTACTGGGGGGGCTTAGGCGGGGAGCTGTTTTTT. Residues: CASSYWGGLGGELFF.

This clone has a single count. The chain employs TRBV6-5 and TRBJ2-3, with D maybe TRBD1 (6 bases). The CDR3 is made up of 12 amino acids. V lost 10 bases, J lost 9 bases, and 17 bases lay in between. Germline V CDR1 and CDR2: MNHEY, SVGAGI. CDR3 loop: CATGTSRPTQYF. The CDR3, as DNA: TGTGCCACTGGGACAAGTCGCCCCACGCAGTATTTT.

As regards this clone: This same CDR3 is encoded by further DNA sequences in the sample. The V gene is TRBV18, the J gene TRBJ1-5; TRBD1 matches at 7 bases. With 3 bases clipped from V and 3 bases from J, the junction kept 2 bases outside the gene matches. CDR1 and CDR2 (germline): KGHSH, LQKENI. The CDR3 totals 14 residues. CDR3 region: CASSPGQNNQPQHF. The DNA for the CDR3 is TGTGCCAGCTCACCGGGACAGAACAATCAGCCCCAGCATTTT.

This chain connects TRBV30 to TRBJ2-3, with a weak D call TRBD1 (5 bases). This CDR3 spans 15 amino acids. CDR1 is GTSNPN, CDR2 SVGIG, per germline (reference sequence). With 2 bases removed from V and 5 bases from J, the gap between germline ends came to 17 bases. This CDR3 reads CAWSHRLFLGDTQYF. For the CDR3, the DNA is TGTGCCTGGAGTCACAGGCTCTTTCTAGGAGATACGCAGTATTTT.

About this clone: One end of the junction varies from germline; a read error may be responsible. The genes are TRBV4-1 and TRBJ1-3, with D uncertain. CDR3 size: 16 residues. The germline V gene has CDR1 MGHRA and CDR2 YSYEKL. CDR3 in amino acids: CASGHRGRISGNTIYF. The CDR3 DNA sequence: TGCGCCAGCGGCCATAGAGGGAGGATCTCTGGAAACACCATATATTTT.

The chain joins TRBV12-5 to TRBJ2-5; maybe TRBD1 (5 bases). Germline CDR1 LGHNT, CDR2 FRNRAP. V lost 5 bases and J lost 7, with 17 bases in between. This CDR3 has 14 amino acids. In DNA form, the CDR3 reads TGTGCTAGTGGTCCACACCCCTCTGGGGCGACCCAGTACTTC. Amino acid sequence: CASGPHPSGATQYF.

The chain combines TRBV5-4 with TRBJ1-1; D is perhaps TRBD1 (6 bases). CDR3 length: 15 amino acids. Per the germline V gene, CDR1 is SGHNT and CDR2 is YYREEE (reference sequence). Trimming took 3 bases from V and 0 from J, leaving 12 bases between them. The DNA of the CDR3 is TGTGCCAGCAGCTCACCGACAGGTTTGAACACTGAAGCTTTCTTT. Its translation is CASSSPTGLNTEAFF.

The rearrangement links TRBV5-4 to TRBJ1-5; 10 bases agree with TRBD1. The CDR3 runs 14 residues. V lost 5 bases to trimming and J lost 5 bases; unmatched junction nucleotides: 4. CDR1 is SGHNT, CDR2 YYREEE, per germline (reference sequence). The CDR3 nucleotides are TGTGCCAGCAGTAATGGACAGGGGGATCAGCCCCAGCATTTT. Residues: CASSNGQGDQPQHF.

The genes are TRBV29-1 and TRBJ2-7, with a possible D match to TRBD2 (6 bases). The CDR3 loop spans 14 amino acids. Trimming left V 4 bases short and J 2 bases short, with 15 bases between. Germline loops: CDR1 SQVTM, CDR2 ANQGSEA. CDR3 residues: CSVGLARRTYEQYF. In DNA, the CDR3 is TGCAGCGTTGGCCTAGCGCGACGGACCTACGAGCAGTACTTC.

Turning to this clone: At the DNA level, this CDR3 is encoded by other sequences in the same sample as well. This chain connects TRBV7-9 to TRBJ2-5; D is uncertain. CDR3 length equals 12 residues. V was trimmed by 1 base and J by 5 bases, leaving 5 bases between them. CDR1 SEHNR and CDR2 FQNEAQ come from the germline V gene (reference sequence). CDR3 region: CASSLVGETQYF. CDR3 nucleotides: TGTGCCAGCAGCTTAGTCGGTGAGACCCAGTACTTC.

V gene TRBV7-8 combines with J gene TRBJ2-7; D remains unclear. Germline V lookup: CDR1 SGHVS, CDR2 FQNEAQ. This CDR3 spans 13 amino acids. Trimming left V 5 bases short and J 9 bases short, with 17 bases between. The CDR3 DNA sequence: TGTGCCAGCAGCCAAAGCCTTGCACCCCCGCAGTACTTC. Translating it yields CASSQSLAPPQYF.

In nucleotides, the CDR3 is TGTGCCAGCACAAGCGGGGCTTACGAGCAGTACTTC. Its translation is CASTSGAYEQYF. V gene TRBV12-3 or TRBV12-4 combines with J gene TRBJ2-7; 7 bases map to TRBD2. The junction had 4 bases not matched to a gene; V was cut back by 7 bases and J by 4 bases. The CDR3 has 12 residues.

The J gene is TRBJ2-7, the V gene TRBV2; 7 bases are a match to TRBD2. This CDR3 has 14 residues. Germline CDR1 and CDR2: SNHLY and FYNNEI. V trimming: 3 bases; J trimming: 6 bases; junction bases outside the gene matches: 8. DNA for the CDR3: TGTGCCAGCAGTGACAGGGCCGGCGGGGGCGAGCAGTACTTC. It encodes CASSDRAGGGEQYF.

The CDR3 DNA is TGTGCCAGCAGTTTATCACCGAGACAGGGGTACTACGAGCAGTACTTC. This codes for CASSLSPRQGYYEQYF. The V gene is TRBV27, the J gene TRBJ2-7; TRBD1 matches at 8 bases. Germline V gives CDR1 MNHEY, CDR2 SMNVEV (reference sequence). This CDR3 is built from 16 residues. Losses at the gene ends were 0 bases for V and 3 bases for J; bases not matched to a gene: 7.

There are a few counts of this clone. The chain combines TRBV5-5 with TRBJ2-7, with D possibly matching TRBD1 (6 bases). This CDR3 is 13 amino acids long. Per the germline V gene, CDR1 is SGHKS and CDR2 is YYEKEE (reference sequence). Trimming stripped 2 bases from V and 6 bases from J, with 12 bases between. This chain's CDR3 is CASSFHRVGEQYF. The CDR3 region has the DNA TGTGCCAGCAGCTTCCACAGGGTCGGCGAGCAGTACTTC.

This clone came up once. This sequence joins TRBV9 and TRBJ1-3; 10 nucleotides match TRBD1. The J segment lost 0 bases and the V segment lost 5 bases, leaving 8 bases of the junction unmatched. CDR3 length equals 17 residues. Germline CDR1 and CDR2: SGDLS and YYNGEE. CDR3: CASSAIGTGVSGNTIYF. In DNA form, the CDR3 reads TGTGCCAGCAGTGCAATTGGGACAGGGGTCTCTGGAAACACCATATATTTT.

This clone appeared a few times. The V call is TRBV19, the J call TRBJ1-5; 7 bases match TRBD1. V shed 3 bases, J shed 6 bases, and the junction held 5 bases outside the gene matches. Germline-derived CDR1 and CDR2 are LNHDA and SQIVND (reference sequence). The CDR3 is made up of 14 amino acids. The CDR3 DNA is TGTGCCAGTAGTATCGGGACAGTTATTCAGCCCCAGCATTTT. It codes for CASSIGTVIQPQHF.

The J gene is TRBJ1-2, the V gene TRBV5-4; 8 nucleotides match TRBD1. The germline gives CDR1 SGHNT, CDR2 YYREEE (reference sequence). Losses at the gene ends were 4 bases for V and 2 bases for J; bases not matched to a gene: 1. The CDR3 has 13 amino acids. The CDR3 DNA reads as TGTGCCAGCAGCGGGGACAGGAACTATGGCTACACCTTC. It translates to CASSGDRNYGYTF.

The count of this clone is one. The V call is TRBV7-3, the J call TRBJ2-7; 9 bases are a match to TRBD1. CDR3 length equals 13 residues. V shed 5 bases, J shed 6 bases, and the junction held 5 bases outside the gene matches. CDR1 SGHTA and CDR2 FQGTGA come from the germline V gene. The DNA of the CDR3 is TGTGCCAGCAGCCCGGACAGGGGCTCCGAGCAGTACTTC. Translation: CASSPDRGSEQYF.

The rearrangement joins TRBV4-1 to TRBJ2-3; D possibly corresponds to TRBD2 (6 bases). From germline, CDR1 is MGHRA and CDR2 YSYEKL. The CDR3 is made up of 16 amino acids. Deletions cut 2 bases from V and 2 bases from J, with 14 bases between. CDR3: CASSQRAGNPTDTQYF. CDR3 sequence (DNA): TGCGCCAGCAGCCAACGAGCGGGCAATCCCACAGATACGCAGTATTTT.

The J gene is TRBJ1-1, the V gene TRBV6-5; perhaps TRBD1 as D (6 bases). Germline loops: CDR1 MNHEY, CDR2 SVGAGI. V lost 6 bases and J 9 bases, leaving 8 bases between the germline ends. The CDR3 extends over 10 amino acids. The CDR3 DNA follows: TGTGCCAGCAGCGACAGGAAAGCTTTCTTT. This sequence encodes CASSDRKAFF.

The V call is TRBV28, the J call TRBJ1-6, with a weak D call TRBD1 (5 bases). This CDR3 comprises 14 residues. Germline-derived CDR1 and CDR2 are MDHEN and SYDVKM. V lost 6 bases and J 7 bases, leaving 13 bases between the germline ends. In DNA, the CDR3 is TGTGCCAGCAGAACTTCTTCAGGGAATTCACCCCTCCACTTT. It is translated as CASRTSSGNSPLHF.

The chain carries TRBV7-8 and TRBJ2-2; the match to TRBD1 covers 8 bases. The germline V gene has CDR1 SGHVS and CDR2 FQNEAQ. J gave up 3 bases and V 5 bases, and 5 bases lay outside the gene matches. CDR3 length equals 15 residues. Written as DNA, the CDR3 is TGTGCCAGCAGCGATAAGGACAGGGACACCGGGGAGCTGTTTTTT. Translating it yields CASSDKDRDTGELFF.

The chain has TRBV7-2 and TRBJ2-1; no clear D gene. In germline, CDR1 is SGHTA, CDR2 FQGNSA. This CDR3 spans 15 amino acids. V lost 3 bases and J 0 bases, leaving 9 bases between the germline ends. CDR3 DNA sequence: TGTGCCAGCAGCTTTCTTCGAGGCTCCTACAATGAGCAGTTCTTC. Encoded protein: CASSFLRGSYNEQFF.